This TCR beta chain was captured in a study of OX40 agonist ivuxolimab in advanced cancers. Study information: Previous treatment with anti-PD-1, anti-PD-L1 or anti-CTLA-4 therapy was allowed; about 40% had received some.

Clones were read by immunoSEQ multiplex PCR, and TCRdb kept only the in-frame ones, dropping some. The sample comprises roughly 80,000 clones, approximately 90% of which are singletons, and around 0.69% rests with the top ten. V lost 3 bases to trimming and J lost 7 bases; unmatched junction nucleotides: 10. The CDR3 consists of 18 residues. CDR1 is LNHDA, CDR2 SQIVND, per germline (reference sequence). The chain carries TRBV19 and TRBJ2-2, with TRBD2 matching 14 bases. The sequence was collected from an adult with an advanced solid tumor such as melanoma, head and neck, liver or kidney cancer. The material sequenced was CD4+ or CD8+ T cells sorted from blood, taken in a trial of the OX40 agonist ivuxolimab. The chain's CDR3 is CASSIPRTSGRYVGELFF. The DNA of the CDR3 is TGTGCCAGTAGTATCCCCCGGACTAGCGGGAGGTATGTCGGGGAGCTGTTTTTT.